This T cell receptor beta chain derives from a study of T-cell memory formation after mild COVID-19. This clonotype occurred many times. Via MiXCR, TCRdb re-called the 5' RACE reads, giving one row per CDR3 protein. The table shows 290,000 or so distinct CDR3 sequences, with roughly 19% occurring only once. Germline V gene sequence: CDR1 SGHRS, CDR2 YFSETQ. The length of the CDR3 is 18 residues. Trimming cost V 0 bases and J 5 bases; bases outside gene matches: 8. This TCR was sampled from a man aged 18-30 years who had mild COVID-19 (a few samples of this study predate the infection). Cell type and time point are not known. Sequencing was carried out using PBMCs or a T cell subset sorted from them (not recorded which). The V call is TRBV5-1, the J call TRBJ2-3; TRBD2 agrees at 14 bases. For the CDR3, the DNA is TGCGCCAGCAGCTTGGCCCGACTAGCGGGGGGGCAATTAGATACGCAGTATTTT. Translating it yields CASSLARLAGGQLDTQYF.